Here is one T cell receptor (beta chain) with its context. Original methodology: Amplification with reference gene primers provided the estimates of nucleated cell counts. Sequencing was performed with immunoSEQ multiplex PCR; in TCRdb, only in-frame clones are kept and a portion is missing. V, J and clone size reflect that table, while D and trimming were determined from the DNA. The sample yields tens of thousands of clones, 87% seen once. The record originates from a study of blood T cell repertoires in COVID-19. Study background: Samples of COVID-19 (acute and convalescent) were obtained from the United States, Italy and Spain. PBMCs, B-cell-depleted T cells, or T cells provided the cDNA or gDNA that made up the material.

Germline lookup yields CDR1 SGHRS and CDR2 YFSETQ. Trimming removed 1 base from V and 5 bases from J, with 10 bases in between. The length of the CDR3 is 13 residues. The clonotype comes from a woman aged 45-60 years with active or convalescent COVID-19. The genes are TRBV5-1 and TRBJ2-7; no clear D gene. The sequenced sample consisted of peripheral blood. The CDR3 DNA is TGCGCCAGCAGCTTGATGAGTTTGGACGAGCAGTACTTC. Amino acids: CASSLMSLDEQYF.